The clone carrying this T cell receptor beta chain was counted between two and nine times. Its target is unknown. The sample originates from a study of molecular identifiers for immune sequencing clone quantification. The study, taken as a whole, reports: Clonotypes topping 20 RNA copies carried over 99% of effector molecules but under 1% of naive ones.

MiXCR, applied by TCRdb to the PCR reads, yields one record per CDR3 protein. Found here are about 39,000 distinct CDR3 sequences, under 20% of them singletons; the top ten hold approximately 7.1%. Looked up from germline, CDR1 is DFQATT and CDR2 is SNEGSKA (reference sequence). The J segment lost 5 bases and the V segment lost 5 bases, leaving 18 bases of the junction unmatched. CDR3 length: 18 amino acids. The sequence was collected from a human donor in good health. Some libraries in this study had Jurkat cell RNA spiked in. The chain is built from TRBV20-1 and TRBJ2-1; 10 positions match TRBD1. The material sequenced was naive CD8+ T cells from blood, with Jurkat cell RNA spiked in. The subset was: FACS-sorted CD8+CD4-CCR7+CD45RA+ naive T cells. The CDR3 here is CSAPPGQGWKGGDNEQFF. For the CDR3, the DNA is TGCAGTGCTCCGCCGGGACAGGGGTGGAAAGGGGGAGACAATGAGCAGTTCTTC.